Below are 2 T cell receptor beta chains sequenced from a single sample in a study of tissue T cells after allogeneic stem cell transplantation. The method was immunoSEQ multiplex PCR; TCRdb's version includes in-frame clones alone and lacks a portion of them. The sample comprises some 25,000 clones, about 70% of which are singletons, and roughly 8% rests with the top ten. Specimen: tissue from the ileum, collected at autopsy. All receptors derive from a female donor aged 60 or older with lung cancer.

The chain recombines TRBV7-9 with TRBJ2-1; TRBD2 matches 14 bases. J was trimmed by 8 bases and V by 0 bases; bases with no gene match: 6. The CDR3 totals 17 residues. Looked up from germline, CDR1 is SEHNR and CDR2 is FQNEAQ (reference sequence). CDR3 bases: TGTGCCAGCAGCTTAGCGGGACTAGCGGGAGTCAAGGATGAGCAGTTCTTC. This sequence encodes CASSLAGLAGVKDEQFF.

The chain carries TRBV19 and TRBJ2-2; 8 bases are shared with TRBD1. The CDR3 covers 15 residues. Trimming at V came to 3 bases and at J to 6 bases, leaving 6 bases not matched to a gene. Germline CDR1 LNHDA, CDR2 SQIVND (reference sequence). The CDR3 loop reads CASSMDRVSAGELFF. CDR3 nucleotide sequence: TGTGCCAGTAGTATGGACAGGGTGTCGGCCGGGGAGCTGTTTTTT. Full variable domain (missing parts from reference TRBV19 and TRBJ2-2): DGGITQSPKYLFRKEGQNVTLSCEQNLNHDAMYWYRQDPGQGLRLIYYSQIVNDFQKGDIAEGYSVSREKKESFPLTVTSAQKNPTAFYLCASSMDRVSAGELFFGEGSRLTVL.